The present entry profiles one T cell receptor (beta chain) with its context. CDR3 size: 15 residues. Germline V gene lookup returns CDR1 MNHEY and CDR2 SMNVEV (reference sequence). J gave up 6 bases and V 3 bases, and 4 bases lay outside the gene matches. Libraries were prepared by immunoSEQ multiplex PCR; TCRdb keeps only in-frame clonotypes and omits some of them. Of about 29,000 clones listed, around 84% were seen once; the top ten hold about 2.7%. Sample time point: peripheral blood 6 weeks after treatment start. The sample is drawn from a study of PD-L1 blockade in urothelial cancer. Study as a whole: Most patients, about nine tenths of the roughly 30, were males with bladder-origin cancer. Blood samples had a median of approximately 150,000 T cells.

This clonotype originated in a man between 65 and 85 years old with urothelial cancer. Sample: PBMCs, taken around atezolizumab (anti-PD-L1) treatment. The chain carries TRBV27 and TRBJ1-5, with 11 bases fitting TRBD1. The CDR3 DNA follows: TGTGCCAGCAGTTTCGGACAGGGGGCGAGTCAGCCCCAGCATTTT. It translates to CASSFGQGASQPQHF.